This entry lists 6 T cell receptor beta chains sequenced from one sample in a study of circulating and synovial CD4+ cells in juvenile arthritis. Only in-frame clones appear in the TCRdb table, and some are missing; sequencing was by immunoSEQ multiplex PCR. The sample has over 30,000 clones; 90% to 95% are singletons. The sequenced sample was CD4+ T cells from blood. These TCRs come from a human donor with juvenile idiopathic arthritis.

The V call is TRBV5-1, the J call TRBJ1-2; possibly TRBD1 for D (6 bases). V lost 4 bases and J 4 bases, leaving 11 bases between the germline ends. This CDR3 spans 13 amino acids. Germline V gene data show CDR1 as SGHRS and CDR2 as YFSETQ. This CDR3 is CASSLRQAYGYTF. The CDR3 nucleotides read TGCGCCAGCAGCCTTAGACAGGCCTATGGCTACACCTTC.

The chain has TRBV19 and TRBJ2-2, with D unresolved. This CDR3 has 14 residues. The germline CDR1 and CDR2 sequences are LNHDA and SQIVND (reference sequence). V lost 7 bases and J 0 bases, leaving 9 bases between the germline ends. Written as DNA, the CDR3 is TGTGCCAGTACCGTGACTTCGAACACCGGGGAGCTGTTTTTT. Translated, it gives CASTVTSNTGELFF.

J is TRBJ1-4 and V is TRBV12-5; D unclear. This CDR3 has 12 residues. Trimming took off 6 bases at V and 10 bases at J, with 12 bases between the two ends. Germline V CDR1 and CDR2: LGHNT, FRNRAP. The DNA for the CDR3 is TGTGCTAGTGGCCGGGATCTAGGAAAACTGTTTTTT. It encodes CASGRDLGKLFF. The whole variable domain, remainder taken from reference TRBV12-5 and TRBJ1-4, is DARVTQTPRHKVTEMGQEVTMRCQPILGHNTVFWYRQTMMQGLELLAYFRNRAPLDDSGMPKDRFSAEMPDATLATLKIQPSEPRDSAVYFCASGRDLGKLFFGSGTQLSVL.

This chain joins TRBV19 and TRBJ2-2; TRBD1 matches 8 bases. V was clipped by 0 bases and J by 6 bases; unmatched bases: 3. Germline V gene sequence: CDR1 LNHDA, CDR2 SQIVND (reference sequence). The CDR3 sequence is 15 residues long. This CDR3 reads CASSIDRGRAGELFF. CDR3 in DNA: TGTGCCAGTAGTATAGACAGGGGGCGGGCCGGGGAGCTGTTTTTT. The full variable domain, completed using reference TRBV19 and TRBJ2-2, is DGGITQSPKYLFRKEGQNVTLSCEQNLNHDAMYWYRQDPGQGLRLIYYSQIVNDFQKGDIAEGYSVSREKKESFPLTVTSAQKNPTAFYLCASSIDRGRAGELFFGEGSRLTVL.

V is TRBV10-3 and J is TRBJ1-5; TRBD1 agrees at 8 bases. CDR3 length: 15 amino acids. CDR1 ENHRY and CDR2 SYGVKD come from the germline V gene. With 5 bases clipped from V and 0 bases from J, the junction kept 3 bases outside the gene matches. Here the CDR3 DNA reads TGTGCCATCAGTCGGACAGGGTTTAGCAATCAGCCCCAGCATTTT. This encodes CAISRTGFSNQPQHF.

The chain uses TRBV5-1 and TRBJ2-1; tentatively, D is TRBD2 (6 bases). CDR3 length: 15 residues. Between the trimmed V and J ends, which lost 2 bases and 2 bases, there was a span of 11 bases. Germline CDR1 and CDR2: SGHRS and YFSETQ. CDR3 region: CASSFQRVTYNEQFF. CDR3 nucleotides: TGCGCCAGCAGCTTCCAGCGGGTAACCTACAATGAGCAGTTCTTC.